This T cell receptor beta chain emerged from a study of OX40 agonist ivuxolimab in advanced cancers. In terms of the full investigation: The costimulatory receptor OX40 (CD134) was targeted by ivuxolimab, a fully human IgG2 agonistic monoclonal antibody. Intravenous ivuxolimab was administered to patients every 2 weeks at six dose levels: 0.01, 0.1, 0.3, 1.5, 3 and 10 mg/kg. A male proportion of 82.7% and a mean age of roughly 58 years, ranging from 23 to 79, were recorded for the dose-escalation cohort. The point of sequencing TCRbeta in the periphery was to test whether ivuxolimab changed TCR sequence diversity and drove clonal T-cell expansion. Of the 50 or so patients in dose escalation, some 20 had hepatocellular carcinoma, around 15 had melanoma, 9 had renal cell carcinoma and 9 had head and neck cancer. Partial responses were achieved by three dose-escalation patients, of whom one had hepatocellular carcinoma and two had cutaneous melanoma. Patients were allowed to have had prior anti-PD-1, anti-PD-L1 or anti-CTLA-4 therapy, and around two fifths of the dose-escalation patients had been treated with checkpoint inhibitors. The paper describes the monotherapy dose-escalation part (N of about 54 patients) of the phase I trial of ivuxolimab. Here is what the overall study found, with its caveats: At doses of 0.1 to 3.0 mg/kg, clonal expansion of both CD4+ and CD8+ blood T cells was observed from baseline to week 6. Low levels of normalized T-cell clonal expansion were also seen in some patients who did not respond. Partial responders in the 0.1-3.0 mg/kg groups had among the lowest normalized peripheral clonal expansion, especially among CD8+ T cells. On average, CD8+ T cells showed more expanded clones than CD4+ T cells after ivuxolimab. The antigen specificity of the clonally expanded peripheral T cells was not determined.

As regards this clone: It lacks a known antigen. Base qualities are missing; no much larger clone stands one base away.

Patients with a history of autoimmune disease or receiving systemic immunosuppression were excluded from the trial. Peripheral blood for TCR sequencing was collected from all dose cohorts at baseline, on cycle 4 day 1, and on cycle 7 day 1. The samples were drawn from a first-in-human, open-label, multicenter phase I dose-escalation trial of ivuxolimab. Adults with locally advanced or metastatic melanoma, renal cell, hepatocellular, or head and neck squamous cell carcinoma were enrolled in the trial. Before TCR sequencing, CD4+ T cells and CD8+ T cells were sorted from peripheral blood as separate populations. Genomic DNA was isolated from the sorted cells so that the TCRbeta CDR3 region could be sequenced. The immunoSEQ Assay was used for sequencing of TCRbeta CDR3 regions. TCRdb took over this immuneACCESS table, retaining in-frame rearrangements with V and J assigned. Such tables are incomplete; in checked studies, under half of the missing clones stem from an unresolved V gene, and the remainder is unexplained. The sample table records 77,000 or so clones; about 90% of these occur just once. Of the sample, 1.5% to 2% falls within the top ten clones.

A distance of 11 bases separates the germline ends of V and J, which lose 4 bases and 5 bases respectively. Sequences WSHSY (CDR1) and SAAADI (CDR2) are obtained from the germline V gene. Spanning cysteine to phenylalanine, the CDR3 consists of 13 amino acids. Only the CDR3 portion is preserved as DNA: 39 bases, with reading frame beginning at the first base. The specimen was CD4+ or CD8+ T cells sorted from blood, collected in a trial of the OX40 agonist ivuxolimab. The TCR comes from an adult with an advanced solid tumor such as melanoma, head and neck, liver or kidney cancer. The V gene is TRBV10-2 and the J gene is TRBJ2-5, with the identity of the D gene unclear. The encoded CDR3 is CASSAPRTETQYF. In nucleotides, the sequence is TGCGCCAGCAGTGCACCACGTACGGAGACCCAGTACTTC.